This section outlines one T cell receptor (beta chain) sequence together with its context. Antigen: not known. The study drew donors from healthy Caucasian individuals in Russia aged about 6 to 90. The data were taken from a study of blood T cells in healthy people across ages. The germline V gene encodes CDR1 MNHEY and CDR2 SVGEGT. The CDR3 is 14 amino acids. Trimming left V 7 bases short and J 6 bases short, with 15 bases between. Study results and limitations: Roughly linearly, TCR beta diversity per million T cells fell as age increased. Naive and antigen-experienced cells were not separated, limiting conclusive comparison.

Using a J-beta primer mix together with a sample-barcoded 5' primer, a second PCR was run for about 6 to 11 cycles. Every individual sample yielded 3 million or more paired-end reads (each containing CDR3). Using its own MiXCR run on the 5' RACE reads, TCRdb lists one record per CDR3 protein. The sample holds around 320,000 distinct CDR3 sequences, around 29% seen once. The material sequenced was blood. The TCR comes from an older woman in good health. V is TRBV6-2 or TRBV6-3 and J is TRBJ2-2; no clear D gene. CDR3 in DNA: TGTGCCAGCAATAGCCTGGTAGTTCCCGGGGAGCTGTTTTTT. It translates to CASNSLVVPGELFF.